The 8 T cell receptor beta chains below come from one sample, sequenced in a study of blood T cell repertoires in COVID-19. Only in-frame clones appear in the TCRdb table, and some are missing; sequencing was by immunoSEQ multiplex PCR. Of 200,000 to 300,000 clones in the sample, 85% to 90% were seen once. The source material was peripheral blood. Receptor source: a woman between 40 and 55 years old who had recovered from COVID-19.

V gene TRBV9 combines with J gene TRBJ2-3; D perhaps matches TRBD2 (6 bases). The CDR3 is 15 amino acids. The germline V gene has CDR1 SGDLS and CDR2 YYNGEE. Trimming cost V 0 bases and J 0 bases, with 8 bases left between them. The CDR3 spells CASSVAGASTDTQYF. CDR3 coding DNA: TGTGCCAGCAGCGTAGCGGGAGCGAGCACAGATACGCAGTATTTT.

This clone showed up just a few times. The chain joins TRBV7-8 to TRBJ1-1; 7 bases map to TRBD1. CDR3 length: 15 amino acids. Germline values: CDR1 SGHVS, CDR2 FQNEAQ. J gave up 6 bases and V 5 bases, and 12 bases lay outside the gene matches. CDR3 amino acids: CASSPPQNTGAEAFF. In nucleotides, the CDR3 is TGTGCCAGCAGCCCGCCCCAGAATACAGGGGCTGAAGCTTTCTTT.

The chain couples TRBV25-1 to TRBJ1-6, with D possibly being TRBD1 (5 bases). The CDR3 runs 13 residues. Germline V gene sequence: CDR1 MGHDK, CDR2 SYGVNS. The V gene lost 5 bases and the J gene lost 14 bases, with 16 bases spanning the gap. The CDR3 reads CASSPPGGDSLHF. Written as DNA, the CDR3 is TGTGCCAGCAGTCCCCCCGGCGGGGACTCCCTCCACTTT. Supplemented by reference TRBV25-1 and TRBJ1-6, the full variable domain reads EADIYQTPRYLVIGTGKKITLECSQTMGHDKMYWYQQDPGMELHLIHYSYGVNSTEKGDLSSESTVSRIRTEHFPLTLESARPSHTSQYLCASSPPGGDSLHFGNGTRLTVT.

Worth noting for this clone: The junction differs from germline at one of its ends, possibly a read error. This CDR3 reads CASSERSEANVLTF. The CDR3 DNA reads as TGTGCCAGCAGTGAGCGGTCTGAGGCCAACGTCCTGACTTTC. V usage is TRBV6-4 and J usage is TRBJ2-6, with D hard to call. CDR1 is MRHNA and CDR2 is SNTAGT in the germline V gene. The CDR3 extends over 14 amino acids.

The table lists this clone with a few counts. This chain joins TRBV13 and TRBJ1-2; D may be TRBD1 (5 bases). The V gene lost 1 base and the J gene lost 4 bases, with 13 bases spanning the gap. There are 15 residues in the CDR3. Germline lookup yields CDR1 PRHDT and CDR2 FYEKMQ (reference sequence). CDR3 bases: TGTGCCAGCAGCTTAGTGGGGCAGGCCTCCTATGGCTACACCTTC. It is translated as CASSLVGQASYGYTF.

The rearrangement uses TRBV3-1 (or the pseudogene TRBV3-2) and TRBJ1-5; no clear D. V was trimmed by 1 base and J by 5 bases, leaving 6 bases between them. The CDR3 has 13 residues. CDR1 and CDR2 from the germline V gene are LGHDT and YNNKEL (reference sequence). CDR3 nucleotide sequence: TGTGCCAGCAGCCAAGGCGGCCATCAGCCCCAGCATTTT. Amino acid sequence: CASSQGGHQPQHF.

The CDR3 nucleotides read TGTGCCAGCAATTCCGAGCCCAACGGGCAGTACGTC. Translation gives CASNSEPNGQYV. The chain has TRBV21-1 and TRBJ2-7; the table assigns TRBD2, which was not confirmed against the DNA. TRBV21-1 is shown as a pseudogene. The CDR3 extends over 12 amino acids.

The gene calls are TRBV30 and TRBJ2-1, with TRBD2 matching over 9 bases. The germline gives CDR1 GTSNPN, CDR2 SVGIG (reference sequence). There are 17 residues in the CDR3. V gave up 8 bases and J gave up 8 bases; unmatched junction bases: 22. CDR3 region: CAHAGGLATEGWYEQFF. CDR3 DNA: TGTGCCCATGCGGGAGGACTAGCGACAGAAGGGTGGTATGAGCAGTTCTTC.